One and the same sample provided the 23 T cell receptor beta chains below, sequenced in a study of T cell clones after liver transplantation. The assay was immunoSEQ multiplex PCR, and TCRdb's table has in-frame clones only and misses some. Of fewer than 70,000 clones in the sample, 70% to 80% were seen once. The material was CD4+ T cells from blood, obtained before liver transplant. These receptors originate from a human donor who received a liver transplant.

This clone appeared a few times. The chain uses TRBV9 and TRBJ2-1, with 8 bases fitting TRBD2. Looked up from germline, CDR1 is SGDLS and CDR2 is YYNGEE. V lost 4 bases and J lost 8; bases outside the gene matches: 11. The CDR3 spans 15 residues. The CDR3 DNA is TGTGCCAGCAGCTCCGGGACTAGTCTTCTACATGAGCAGTTCTTC. As protein: CASSSGTSLLHEQFF.

The gene calls are TRBV28 and TRBJ1-2, with 11 bases lining up with TRBD1. In germline, CDR1 is MDHEN, CDR2 SYDVKM. This CDR3 spans 17 amino acids. Unmatched junction bases numbered 10, after V lost 3 bases and J lost 4 bases. Written as DNA, the CDR3 is TGTGCCAGCAGTTTGGGGACAGGGGGTTTTAAAAGCTATGGCTACACCTTC. It encodes CASSLGTGGFKSYGYTF.

This chain joins TRBV5-1 and TRBJ2-7, with TRBD1 matching 10 bases. J lost 0 bases, V lost 0 bases, and 9 bases had no gene match. This CDR3 comprises 18 residues. Germline V gives CDR1 SGHRS, CDR2 YFSETQ. The CDR3 bases are TGCGCCAGCAGCTTGGCCTTGGCGGGGACAGGGGCCTCCTACGAGCAGTACTTC. It codes for CASSLALAGTGASYEQYF.

A single count supports this clone. The chain recombines TRBV14 with TRBJ1-4, with D perhaps TRBD1 (6 bases). Germline V gene data show CDR1 as SGHDN and CDR2 as FVKESK. The CDR3 totals 16 residues. V lost 0 bases and J lost 8, with 16 bases in between. CDR3 loop: CASSQDSGQGMEKLFF. CDR3 nucleotides: TGTGCCAGCAGCCAAGACTCGGGGCAGGGGATGGAAAAACTGTTTTTT.

The rearrangement joins TRBV11-2 to TRBJ2-3; 11 nucleotides match TRBD2. CDR3 length: 16 residues. Germline V gene data show CDR1 as SGHAT and CDR2 as FQNNGV. V shed 5 bases, J shed 0 bases, and the junction held 4 bases outside the gene matches. In DNA form, the CDR3 reads TGTGCCAGCAGCCCGGGACTAGCGGCGAGCACAGATACGCAGTATTTT. It encodes CASSPGLAASTDTQYF.

This sequence joins TRBV19 and TRBJ1-5, with D possibly TRBD1 on 6 matching bases. Germline CDR1 is LNHDA and CDR2 is SQIVND (reference sequence). The CDR3 spans 14 residues. The ends were cut back, 6 bases at V and 8 bases at J, with 17 bases in the middle. DNA of the CDR3: TGTGCCAGTAGGAAGGCAGGGGCTGAGGAGCCCCAGCATTTT. Translation gives CASRKAGAEEPQHF. Combining the CDR3 with reference TRBV19 and TRBJ1-5 gives the whole variable domain DGGITQSPKYLFRKEGQNVTLSCEQNLNHDAMYWYRQDPGQGLRLIYYSQIVNDFQKGDIAEGYSVSREKKESFPLTVTSAQKNPTAFYLCASRKAGAEEPQHFGDGTRLSIL.

The rearrangement joins TRBV6-1 to TRBJ1-6; D perhaps matches TRBD1 (6 bases). The CDR3 spans 13 residues. Between the trimmed V and J ends, which lost 6 bases and 5 bases, there was a span of 8 bases. CDR1 MNHNS and CDR2 SASEGT come from the germline V gene. The CDR3, as DNA: TGTGCCAGCAGGGGACAAAATAATTCACCCCTCCACTTT. Amino acids: CASRGQNNSPLHF.

This sequence joins TRBV10-3 and TRBJ1-4; D uncertain. V lost 3 bases to trimming and J lost 3 bases, with 8 bases between them. The V gene's germline CDR1 is ENHRY and CDR2 SYGVKD. There are 14 residues in the CDR3. In DNA form, the CDR3 reads TGTGCCATCAGTGACTCGGCGGCTAATGAAAAACTGTTTTTT. Translation: CAISDSAANEKLFF.

The chain combines TRBV27 with TRBJ1-6; TRBD1 agrees at 9 bases. After removal of 5 bases from V and 6 bases from J, the junction contained 5 bases not matched to a gene. Per germline, CDR1 MNHEY and CDR2 SMNVEV (reference sequence). The CDR3 has 15 amino acids. CDR3 loop: CASSRDRVINSPLHF. The CDR3 DNA follows: TGTGCCAGCAGTCGGGACAGGGTAATTAATTCACCCCTCCACTTT.

J is TRBJ2-3 and V is TRBV7-2, with 10 bases lining up with TRBD2. The CDR3 totals 15 residues. Germline V gene sequence: CDR1 SGHTA, CDR2 FQGNSA. V was pared by 4 bases and J by 3 bases, with 4 bases of the junction left unmatched. CDR3 amino acids: CASSSWTSGTDTQYF. CDR3 nucleotides: TGTGCCAGCAGCTCTTGGACTAGCGGAACAGATACGCAGTATTTT.

The chain carries TRBV27 and TRBJ1-4; D not certain. Trimming left V 0 bases short and J 0 bases short, with 14 bases between. The CDR3 spans 18 residues. CDR1 is MNHEY and CDR2 is SMNVEV in the germline V gene (reference sequence). CDR3 protein: CASSLSMGRIATNEKLFF. CDR3 bases: TGTGCCAGCAGTTTATCCATGGGCAGGATAGCAACTAATGAAAAACTGTTTTTT.

This chain links TRBV7-8 with TRBJ1-4; D is perhaps TRBD1 (5 bases). Germline V gene lookup returns CDR1 SGHVS and CDR2 FQNEAQ. Deletions cut 6 bases from V and 14 bases from J, with 25 bases between. The CDR3 sequence is 15 residues long. The CDR3 reads CASRLGRFRRDDLFF. The DNA of the CDR3 is TGTGCCAGCAGACTAGGGCGATTTAGGCGGGACGACCTGTTTTTT. Full variable domain (outside the CDR3, taken from reference TRBV7-8 and TRBJ1-4): GAGVSQSPRYKVAKRGQDVALRCDPISGHVSLFWYQQALGQGPEFLTYFQNEAQLDKSGLPSDRFFAERPEGSVSTLKIQRTQQEDSAVYLCASRLGRFRRDDLFFGSGTQLSVL.

This clone was seen a handful of times. The chain couples TRBV7-2 to TRBJ1-5, with TRBD1 as a possible D gene (5 bases). The V gene lost 2 bases and the J gene lost 6 bases, with 11 bases spanning the gap. CDR1 is SGHTA and CDR2 is FQGNSA in the germline V gene. CDR3 length: 14 amino acids. CDR3 amino acids: CASSLLGVSQPQHF. The CDR3, as DNA: TGTGCCAGCAGCTTATTAGGGGTGAGTCAGCCCCAGCATTTT. Variable domain in full (rest from reference TRBV7-2 and TRBJ1-5): GAGVSQSPSNKVTEKGKDVELRCDPISGHTALYWYRQSLGQGLEFLIYFQGNSAPDKSGLPSDRFSAERTGGSVSTLTIQRTQQEDSAVYLCASSLLGVSQPQHFGDGTRLSIL.

This chain links TRBV18 with TRBJ1-4; 9 bases are shared with TRBD1. In germline, CDR1 is KGHSH, CDR2 LQKENI. Germline trimming cut 6 bases from V and 8 bases from J; bases unmatched to any gene: 7. The CDR3 has 14 amino acids. Here the CDR3 DNA reads TGTGCCAGCTCCCAGGACAGGGGTAACGAAAAACTGTTTTTT. The encoded protein is CASSQDRGNEKLFF. The entire variable domain, with the rest obtained from reference TRBV18 and TRBJ1-4, is as follows: NAGVMQNPRHLVRRRGQEARLRCSPMKGHSHVYWYRQLPEEGLKFMVYLQKENIIDESGMPKERFSAEFPKEGPSILRIQQVVRGDSAAYFCASSQDRGNEKLFFGSGTQLSVL.

The chain recombines TRBV6-1 with TRBJ2-1; 8 bases are a match to TRBD1. Germline CDR1 is MNHNS and CDR2 is SASEGT. This CDR3 contains 14 residues. The V gene end was trimmed by 6 bases and the J gene end by 7 bases; junction bases not matched to a gene: 8. The CDR3 spells CASRTPGQVNEQFF. CDR3 DNA: TGTGCCAGCAGAACCCCGGGACAGGTTAATGAGCAGTTCTTC.

The V gene is TRBV6-5, the J gene TRBJ2-5; D perhaps matches TRBD1 (6 bases). The V end lost 4 bases, the J end lost 10 bases, and 16 bases lay between the germline ends. The CDR3 is made up of 13 amino acids. CDR1 is MNHEY and CDR2 is SVGAGI in the germline V gene. CDR3 region: CASSSGPQGNQYF. The CDR3 region has the DNA TGTGCCAGCAGTTCCGGGCCCCAGGGGAACCAGTACTTC.

This clone showed up just once. Here the CDR3 DNA reads TGCGCCAGCAGCCGATTATTACAGGGGCCCCTCACAGATACGCAGTATTTT. Its translation: CASSRLLQGPLTDTQYF. The chain is built from TRBV4-1 and TRBJ2-3, with 7 bases identical to TRBD1. The CDR3 is made up of 17 amino acids. With V trimmed by 4 bases and J by 2 bases, 12 bases remained unmatched. Germline V lookup: CDR1 MGHRA, CDR2 YSYEKL.

The chain couples TRBV5-5 to TRBJ2-7; maybe TRBD1 (6 bases). This CDR3 is 16 amino acids long. The V end lost 1 base, the J end lost 0 bases, and 14 bases lay between the germline ends. Germline V lookup: CDR1 SGHKS, CDR2 YYEKEE (reference sequence). CDR3 sequence: CASSLSAGAISYEQYF. CDR3 DNA: TGTGCCAGCAGCTTGTCGGCAGGGGCGATCTCCTACGAGCAGTACTTC.

As for this clone: Other DNA sequences of this sample code for an identical CDR3. The rearrangement links TRBV5-1 to TRBJ2-7; 8 bases map to TRBD1. This CDR3 region has 13 residues. Germline V gene lookup returns CDR1 SGHRS and CDR2 YFSETQ. J lost 6 bases, V lost 0 bases, and 2 bases had no gene match. This CDR3 reads CASSLARGREQYF. The CDR3 bases are TGCGCCAGCAGCTTGGCCAGGGGGCGCGAGCAGTACTTC.

The J gene is TRBJ1-5, the V gene TRBV11-2, with 9 positions matching TRBD1. The CDR3 is 13 amino acids. J was trimmed by 9 bases and V by 4 bases; bases with no gene match: 4. Germline values: CDR1 SGHAT, CDR2 FQNNGV. For the CDR3, the DNA is TGTGCCAGCAGCTCGGACAGGGGTATGCCCCAGCATTTT. This gives the protein CASSSDRGMPQHF.

This clone showed up just a few times. The chain joins TRBV10-3 to TRBJ2-6; D is perhaps TRBD2 (6 bases). In germline, CDR1 is ENHRY, CDR2 SYGVKD. Trimming stripped 0 bases from V and 0 bases from J, with 12 bases between. The CDR3 has 18 amino acids. CDR3 protein: CAISESEGRGSGANVLTF. The CDR3 DNA reads as TGTGCCATCAGTGAGTCGGAGGGCCGAGGCTCTGGGGCCAACGTCCTGACTTTC.

Only a few counts were recorded for this clone. The chain is built from TRBV9 and TRBJ2-6; D not certain. V gave up 0 bases and J gave up 4 bases, with 5 bases separating them. CDR1 and CDR2 (germline): SGDLS, YYNGEE. CDR3 length: 14 amino acids. CDR3 coding DNA: TGTGCCAGCAGCGTAGGCCTAGGGGCCAACGTCCTGACTTTC. It specifies CASSVGLGANVLTF.

The rearrangement uses TRBV19 and TRBJ1-6, with 9 bases matching TRBD1. The V and J ends lost 6 bases and 6 bases, in that order; junction bases with no gene match: 0. The CDR3 totals 13 residues. The germline CDR1 and CDR2 sequences are LNHDA and SQIVND (reference sequence). In DNA, the CDR3 is TGTGCCAGTAGACAGGGGGCTAATTCACCCCTCCACTTT. Its protein product is CASRQGANSPLHF.